This TCR beta chain originates from a study of cytomegalovirus exposure and HLA in healthy donors. Notes on the study in general: The study labeled 150 or so TCR beta chains cytomegalovirus-associated.

Concerning this clone: What it binds is not known.

V was trimmed by 5 bases and J by 0 bases, leaving 11 bases between them. The CDR3 covers 14 residues. Looked up from germline, CDR1 is SGHTA and CDR2 is FQGNSA. Assay: immunoSEQ multiplex PCR; the TCRdb copy retains only in-frame clones and omits some. There are about 55,000 clones in the sample; 80% to 95% occur only once, and around 2.9% lies in the top ten. The sequence was obtained from a man between 18 and 35 years old in good health and CMV-seronegative. The chain couples TRBV7-2 to TRBJ2-7, with D perhaps TRBD1 (6 bases). What was sequenced was PBMCs. The CDR3 here is CASSQGSYSYEQYF. The DNA of the CDR3 is TGTGCCAGCAGCCAGGGGAGTTACTCCTACGAGCAGTACTTC.